Given below is one T cell receptor (beta chain) in context. The protocol was immunoSEQ multiplex PCR, while the TCRdb copy is restricted to in-frame clones and leaves out a portion. Of 98,000 or so clones listed, roughly 96% are singletons. The record originates from a study of technical replicates of blood from several donors. The germline gives CDR1 SQVTM, CDR2 ANQGSEA. V shed 0 bases and J shed 8 bases, with 14 bases lying between them. There are 14 residues in the CDR3. The material sequenced was T cells isolated from PBMCs. This chain uses TRBV29-1 with TRBJ2-1; tentative D call: TRBD1 (5 bases). The receptor was derived from a human donor in good health. The CDR3 region has the DNA TGCAGCGTTGAAGAAAGGGGTAGGGTCTATGAGCAGTTCTTC. Translation: CSVEERGRVYEQFF.